This TCR beta chain was found in a study of blood T cell repertoires in COVID-19. Turning to the study itself: The samples span acute and convalescent COVID-19 from the United States, Italy and Spain. PBMCs, B-cell-depleted T cells, or T cells were the source of the cDNA or gDNA that made up the material.

Original analysis: Reference gene primer amplification gave nucleated cell count estimates. Some clones are missing from TCRdb's copy, which holds only in-frame ones; the method was immunoSEQ multiplex PCR. V and J calls and clone size are those listed in that table; D and trimming were worked out from the DNA. Of a few hundred thousand clones in the sample, approximately 82% were seen once. Trimming cost V 4 bases and J 3 bases, with 18 bases left between them. The CDR3 covers 15 residues. Germline V gene data show CDR1 as SQVTM and CDR2 as ANQGSEA. The chain combines TRBV29-1 with TRBJ1-1, with a possible D match to TRBD1 (5 bases). The sequenced sample was peripheral blood. The sequence derives from a woman in her forties or fifties with acute or convalescent COVID-19. The CDR3 loop is CSVAGERGRDTEAFF. DNA for the CDR3: TGCAGCGTTGCGGGGGAGAGGGGACGAGACACTGAAGCTTTCTTT. Full variable domain (outside the CDR3, taken from reference TRBV29-1 and TRBJ1-1): SAVISQKPSRDICQRGTSLTIQCQVDSQVTMMFWYRQQPGQSLTLIATANQGSEATYESGFVIDKFPISRPNLTFSTLTVSNMSPEDSSIYLCSVAGERGRDTEAFFGQGTRLTVV.